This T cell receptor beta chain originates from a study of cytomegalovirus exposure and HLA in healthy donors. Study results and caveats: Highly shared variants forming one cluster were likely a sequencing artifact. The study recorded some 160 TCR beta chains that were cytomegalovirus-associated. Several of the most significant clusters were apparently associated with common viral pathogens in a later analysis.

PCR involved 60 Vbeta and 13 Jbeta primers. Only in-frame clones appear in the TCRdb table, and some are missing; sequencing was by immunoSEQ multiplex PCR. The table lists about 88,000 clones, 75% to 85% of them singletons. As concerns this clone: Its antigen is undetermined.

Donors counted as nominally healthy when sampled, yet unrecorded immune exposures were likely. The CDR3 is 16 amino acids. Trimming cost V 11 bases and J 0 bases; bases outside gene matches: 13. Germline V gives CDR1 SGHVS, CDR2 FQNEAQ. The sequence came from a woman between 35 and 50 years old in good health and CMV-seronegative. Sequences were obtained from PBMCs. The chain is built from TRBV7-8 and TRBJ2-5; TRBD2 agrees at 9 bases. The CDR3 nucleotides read TGTGCCTCAAAGGAGGCGCTAGCGGGGAACCAAGAGACCCAGTACTTC. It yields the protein CASKEALAGNQETQYF.